These 29 T cell receptor beta chains came from one sample sequenced in a study of cytomegalovirus exposure and HLA in healthy donors. Amplification used 60 Vbeta primers and 13 Jbeta primers. Generated by immunoSEQ multiplex PCR, the TCRdb table keeps only in-frame clones and is missing some. The sample holds about 98,000 clones; roughly 81% are singletons and the top ten take roughly 1.5%. Sequenced sample: PBMCs. The receptors originated from a man aged 35-49 years in good health and CMV-seronegative.

The CDR3 DNA sequence: TGTGCCAGTCGGAGGGGTAACAATCAGCCCCAGCATTTT. This translates into CASRRGNNQPQHF. The rearrangement uses TRBV6-6 and TRBJ1-5; D perhaps matches TRBD1 (5 bases). CDR1 MNHNY and CDR2 SVGAGI come from the germline V gene (reference sequence). Trimming shortened V by 9 bases and J by 3 bases, and 12 bases separated the two germline ends. The CDR3 is made up of 13 amino acids.

This clone was seen only a few times. The rearrangement links TRBV4-3 to TRBJ2-1; D is perhaps TRBD1 (5 bases). The V gene lost 0 bases and the J gene lost 0 bases, with 21 bases spanning the gap. Germline V lookup: CDR1 LGHNA, CDR2 YSLEER. The CDR3 consists of 20 residues. This CDR3 is CASSQDRGHRSAHSYNEQFF. In DNA form, the CDR3 reads TGCGCCAGCAGCCAAGATCGCGGACACCGCTCAGCCCACTCCTACAATGAGCAGTTCTTC.

The chain links TRBV4-2 to TRBJ1-2; 7 bases align to TRBD1. CDR1 is LGHNA and CDR2 is YNFKEQ in the germline V gene. CDR3 length: 17 residues. J lost 0 bases, V lost 0 bases, and 7 bases had no gene match. The CDR3 region is CASSQDEYRGSNYGYTF. The DNA of the CDR3 is TGTGCCAGCAGCCAAGATGAGTACAGGGGTTCTAACTATGGCTACACCTTC.

V usage is TRBV28 and J usage is TRBJ1-5; D gene ambiguous. CDR1 and CDR2 (germline): MDHEN, SYDVKM. CDR3 length equals 14 residues. Trimming took off 6 bases at V and 9 bases at J, with 18 bases between the two ends. CDR3 sequence reads: CASSQDTDLGPQHF. As DNA, the CDR3 is TGTGCCAGCAGCCAAGATACCGATCTAGGGCCCCAGCATTTT.

This chain links TRBV6-1 with TRBJ1-2, with unresolved D. The CDR3 contains 13 residues. The germline CDR1 and CDR2 sequences are MNHNS and SASEGT. With 8 bases removed from V and 2 bases from J, the gap between germline ends came to 12 bases. The CDR3 bases are TGTGCCAGCGAGACAACCACCAACTATGGCTACACCTTC. Translation: CASETTTNYGYTF.

The chain is built from TRBV30 and TRBJ2-2, with TRBD2 as a possible D gene (6 bases). In germline, CDR1 is GTSNPN, CDR2 SVGIG (reference sequence). Trimming shortened V by 6 bases and J by 7 bases, and 6 bases separated the two germline ends. The CDR3 consists of 10 residues. The CDR3 sequence: CACGGGELFF. The CDR3 nucleotides read TGTGCCTGCGGGGGCGGGGAGCTGTTTTTT.

This clone was seen only a few times. J is TRBJ2-1 and V is TRBV4-1, with a weak D call TRBD1 (6 bases). The CDR3 totals 17 residues. The V end lost 2 bases, the J end lost 5 bases, and 19 bases lay between the germline ends. CDR1 is MGHRA, CDR2 YSYEKL, per germline. In DNA, the CDR3 is TGCGCCAGCAGCCAATTATTCGGACAGAGAACAGACAATGAGCAGTTCTTC. This encodes CASSQLFGQRTDNEQFF.

The chain recombines TRBV18 with TRBJ1-2; 7 bases are shared with TRBD1. V dropped 6 bases and J dropped 6; count of bases not matched to a gene: 13. Germline lookup yields CDR1 KGHSH and CDR2 LQKENI. CDR3 size: 15 residues. The CDR3 DNA follows: TGTGCCAGCTCGATGAACCCGACAGGGAAGGATGGCTACACCTTC. Residues: CASSMNPTGKDGYTF.

The rearrangement uses TRBV28 and TRBJ1-5, with D perhaps TRBD1 (6 bases). Deletions cut 6 bases from V and 2 bases from J, with 14 bases between. The CDR3 has 15 amino acids. CDR1 and CDR2 from the germline V gene are MDHEN and SYDVKM. CDR3 protein: CASSLRGNGNQPQHF. CDR3 DNA sequence: TGTGCCAGCAGCCTAAGGGGGAACGGCAATCAGCCCCAGCATTTT.

V usage is TRBV9 and J usage is TRBJ1-6; maybe TRBD1 (5 bases). The CDR3 runs to 16 residues. CDR1 and CDR2 (germline): SGDLS, YYNGEE. The ends were cut back, 4 bases at V and 4 bases at J, with 15 bases in the middle. As DNA, the CDR3 is TGTGCCAGCAGCCACAGGAGAGATTTGTATAATTCACCCCTCCACTTT. Its protein product is CASSHRRDLYNSPLHF.

A note on this clone: The junction does not match germline at one end; this may be a read error. The genes are TRBV5-4 and TRBJ2-7; D is ambiguous. Germline assignment: CDR1 SGHNT and CDR2 YYREEE (reference sequence). CDR3 length equals 13 residues. CDR3 coding DNA: TGTGCCAGCAGCACCTTAGTACGAGACAACTTAGACTTC. Residues: CASSTLVRDNLDF.

The CDR3 coding sequence is TGTGCCAGCAGTTACTTTAGCGGGGGGGCAGATACGCAGTATTTT. Protein sequence: CASSYFSGGADTQYF. The chain uses TRBV6-5 and TRBJ2-3; 11 bases fit TRBD2. V shed 1 base, J shed 4 bases, and the junction held 1 base outside the gene matches. The CDR3 spans 15 residues. From germline, CDR1 is MNHEY and CDR2 SVGAGI.

This sequence joins TRBV5-1 and TRBJ1-2, with 7 positions matching TRBD1. There are 14 residues in the CDR3. Germline V gene sequence: CDR1 SGHRS, CDR2 YFSETQ. The J segment lost 6 bases and the V segment lost 1 base, leaving 6 bases of the junction unmatched. The CDR3 reads CASSLLTGSNGYTF. DNA of the CDR3: TGCGCCAGCAGCTTGCTGACAGGGTCCAATGGCTACACCTTC.

Only a few counts were recorded for this clone. The CDR3 loop is CASSPQGGYGSYEQYF. The CDR3 DNA follows: TGTGCCAGCAGCCCCCAGGGAGGGTATGGTTCCTACGAGCAGTACTTC. The J gene is TRBJ2-7, the V gene TRBV5-5, with 7 bases matching TRBD2. J was trimmed by 1 base and V by 4 bases; bases with no gene match: 11. The CDR3 consists of 16 residues. Germline loops: CDR1 SGHKS, CDR2 YYEKEE (reference sequence).

The V gene is TRBV18, the J gene TRBJ2-1; 7 nucleotides align to TRBD1. This CDR3 region has 12 residues. Germline CDR1 KGHSH, CDR2 LQKENI. J was trimmed by 9 bases and V by 3 bases; bases with no gene match: 2. The CDR3 reads CASSPTGPEQFF. The CDR3 region has the DNA TGTGCCAGCTCACCGACAGGGCCTGAGCAGTTCTTC.

This rearrangement joins TRBV7-9 to TRBJ1-5; no clear D. CDR1 and CDR2 (germline): SEHNR, FQNEAQ (reference sequence). V gave up 4 bases and J gave up 4 bases, with 14 bases separating them. There are 15 residues in the CDR3. This CDR3 is CASSSGSSGNQPQHF. CDR3 nucleotide sequence: TGTGCCAGCAGCTCGGGCTCCTCGGGGAATCAGCCCCAGCATTTT. The entire variable domain, with the rest obtained from reference TRBV7-9 and TRBJ1-5, is as follows: DTGVSQNPRHKITKRGQNVTFRCDPISEHNRLYWYRQTLGQGPEFLTYFQNEAQLEKSRLLSDRFSAERPKGSFSTLEIQRTEQGDSAMYLCASSSGSSGNQPQHFGDGTRLSIL.

This clone appeared a few times. This chain joins TRBV4-3 and TRBJ2-5; 8 nucleotides align to TRBD1. The CDR3 loop spans 16 amino acids. The germline gives CDR1 LGHNA, CDR2 YSLEER. After removal of 3 bases from V and 1 base from J, the junction contained 7 bases not matched to a gene. CDR3 nucleotides: TGCGCCAGCAGCCAGGGCACGACAGGGGTCCAAGAGACCCAGTACTTC. This gives the protein CASSQGTTGVQETQYF.

This clone was detected a few times. The chain uses TRBV7-9 and TRBJ2-7; D perhaps matches TRBD2 (6 bases). V was shortened by 4 bases and J by 3 bases, with 13 bases between the two germline ends. There are 14 residues in the CDR3. Germline values: CDR1 SEHNR, CDR2 FQNEAQ (reference sequence). The CDR3 sequence: CASSSVGGRYEQYF. The DNA of the CDR3 is TGTGCCAGCAGCTCCGTGGGAGGCCGCTACGAGCAGTACTTC.

The V call is TRBV7-2, the J call TRBJ2-7; 10 nucleotides line up with TRBD1. J lost 3 bases, V lost 4 bases, and 0 bases had no gene match. The germline V gene encodes CDR1 SGHTA and CDR2 FQGNSA. This CDR3 has 13 residues. The CDR3 DNA sequence: TGTGCCAGCAGCTGGACAGGGGGCTACGAGCAGTACTTC. Protein: CASSWTGGYEQYF.

This clone came up a few times. The chain employs TRBV6-1 and TRBJ2-7; 8 bases are a match to TRBD2. J lost 0 bases, V lost 4 bases, and 8 bases had no gene match. This CDR3 is built from 16 residues. Germline CDR1 MNHNS, CDR2 SASEGT. The CDR3 nucleotides are TGTGCCAGCAGTGTGATTTGGGGGACTAGCTCCTACGAGCAGTACTTC. It specifies CASSVIWGTSSYEQYF.

The rearrangement uses TRBV7-9 and TRBJ2-1; no definite D call. Germline V gene data show CDR1 as SEHNR and CDR2 as FQNEAQ (reference sequence). The CDR3 length is 12 residues. Trimming took 6 bases from V and 0 from J, leaving 3 bases between them. The chain's CDR3 is CASRASYNEQFF. CDR3 sequence (DNA): TGTGCCAGCAGGGCCTCCTACAATGAGCAGTTCTTC.

This clone has just one count. The chain employs TRBV5-4 and TRBJ2-4; 8 bases match TRBD2. V shed 0 bases, J shed 0 bases, and the junction held 5 bases outside the gene matches. Germline V gene lookup returns CDR1 SGHNT and CDR2 YYREEE (reference sequence). CDR3 length: 17 amino acids. The CDR3 is CASSLDAGGLAKNIQYF. DNA for the CDR3: TGTGCCAGCAGCTTGGATGCGGGGGGACTAGCCAAAAACATTCAGTACTTC.

J is TRBJ2-5 and V is TRBV5-1, with 10 bases that match TRBD1. After removal of 4 bases from V and 1 base from J, the junction contained 1 base not matched to a gene. The CDR3 consists of 14 residues. Germline V gene data show CDR1 as SGHRS and CDR2 as YFSETQ. For the CDR3, the DNA is TGCGCCAGCAGCCGGACAGGGGGCCAAGAGACCCAGTACTTC. Protein product: CASSRTGGQETQYF.

For the CDR3, the DNA is TGTGCCAGCAGCTTAGGGACTAGCGGTATGGAGACCCAGTACTTC. Translated: CASSLGTSGMETQYF. V is TRBV5-4 and J is TRBJ2-5, with 11 positions matching TRBD2. The CDR3 contains 15 residues. Trimming at V came to 2 bases and at J to 5 bases, leaving 5 bases not matched to a gene. CDR1 and CDR2 from the germline V gene are SGHNT and YYREEE (reference sequence). The full variable domain, with the rest looked up from reference TRBV5-4 and TRBJ2-5, is ETGVTQSPTHLIKTRGQQVTLRCSSQSGHNTVSWYQQALGQGPQFIFQYYREEENGRGNFPPRFSGLQFPNYSSELNVNALELDDSALYLCASSLGTSGMETQYFGPGTRLLVL.

CDR3 protein: CASSSNRGRTAKNIQYF. The CDR3 DNA is TGTGCCAGCAGCTCTAACAGGGGAAGGACGGCCAAAAACATTCAGTACTTC. The chain joins TRBV7-9 to TRBJ2-4; 7 positions agree with TRBD1. CDR3 length: 17 residues. V was clipped by 4 bases and J by 1 base; unmatched bases: 10. The germline V gene encodes CDR1 SEHNR and CDR2 FQNEAQ (reference sequence).

The V gene is TRBV25-1, the J gene TRBJ2-6, with 8 bases aligning to TRBD1. Germline lookup yields CDR1 MGHDK and CDR2 SYGVNS. V was clipped by 2 bases and J by 0 bases; unmatched bases: 6. The CDR3 sequence is 18 residues long. The CDR3 is CASSEGQGPTSGANVLTF. DNA of the CDR3: TGTGCCAGCAGTGAAGGACAGGGTCCCACCTCTGGGGCCAACGTCCTGACTTTC.

This rearrangement joins TRBV30 to TRBJ1-3, with 7 bases aligning to TRBD1. V lost 1 base, J lost 4 bases, and 10 bases stayed unmatched. The germline V gene has CDR1 GTSNPN and CDR2 SVGIG (reference sequence). CDR3 length: 16 amino acids. This chain's CDR3 is CAWSETGRFSGNTIYF. The DNA for the CDR3 is TGTGCCTGGAGTGAGACAGGGAGGTTTTCCGGAAACACCATATATTTT.

J is TRBJ1-2 and V is TRBV27; the D gene is possibly TRBD1 (6 bases). CDR1 is MNHEY and CDR2 is SMNVEV in the germline V gene (reference sequence). Trimming cost V 3 bases and J 6 bases, with 14 bases left between them. There are 14 residues in the CDR3. This CDR3 is CASSFSQGINGYTF. DNA of the CDR3: TGTGCCAGCAGTTTCAGTCAGGGGATCAATGGCTACACCTTC.

This chain joins TRBV29-1 and TRBJ2-2, with 9 bases identical to TRBD1. Germline loops: CDR1 SQVTM, CDR2 ANQGSEA. Trimming took 6 bases from V and 4 from J; bases not matched to a gene: 3. The CDR3 has 13 amino acids. CDR3 protein: CSVMTGGTGELFF. The CDR3 DNA follows: TGCAGCGTGATGACAGGGGGCACCGGGGAGCTGTTTTTT.